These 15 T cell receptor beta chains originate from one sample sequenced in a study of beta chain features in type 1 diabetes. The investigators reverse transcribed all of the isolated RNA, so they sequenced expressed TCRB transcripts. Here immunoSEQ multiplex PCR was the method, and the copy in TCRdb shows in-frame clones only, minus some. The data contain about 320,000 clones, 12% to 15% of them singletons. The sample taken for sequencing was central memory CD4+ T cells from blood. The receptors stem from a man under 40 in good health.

The chain's CDR3 is CASSFTGANYGYTF. DNA of the CDR3: TGTGCCAGCAGCTTCACAGGGGCGAACTATGGCTACACCTTC. This chain links TRBV11-2 with TRBJ1-2; 7 nucleotides align to TRBD1. Germline-derived CDR1 and CDR2 are SGHAT and FQNNGV. This CDR3 comprises 14 residues. J lost 2 bases, V lost 3 bases, and 3 bases had no gene match.

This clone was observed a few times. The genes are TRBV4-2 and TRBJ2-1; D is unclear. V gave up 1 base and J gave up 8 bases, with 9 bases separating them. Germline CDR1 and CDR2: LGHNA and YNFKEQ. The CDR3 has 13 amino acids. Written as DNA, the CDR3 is TGTGCCAGCAGCCAAGTGCAGAAACATGAGCAGTTCTTC. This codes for CASSQVQKHEQFF.

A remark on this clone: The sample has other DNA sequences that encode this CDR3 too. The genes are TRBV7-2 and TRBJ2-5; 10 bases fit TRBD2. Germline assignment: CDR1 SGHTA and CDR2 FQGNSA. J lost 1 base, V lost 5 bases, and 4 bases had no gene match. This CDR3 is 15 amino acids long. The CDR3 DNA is TGTGCCAGCAGCCCCACTAGCGGGGTCCAAGAGACCCAGTACTTC. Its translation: CASSPTSGVQETQYF.

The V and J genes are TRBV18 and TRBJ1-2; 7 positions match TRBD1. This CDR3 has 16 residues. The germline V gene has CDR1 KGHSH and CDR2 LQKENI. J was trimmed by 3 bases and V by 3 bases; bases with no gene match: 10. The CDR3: CASSPLRPQGDYGYTF. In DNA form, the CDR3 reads TGTGCCAGCTCACCCCTGAGGCCGCAGGGGGACTATGGCTACACCTTC.

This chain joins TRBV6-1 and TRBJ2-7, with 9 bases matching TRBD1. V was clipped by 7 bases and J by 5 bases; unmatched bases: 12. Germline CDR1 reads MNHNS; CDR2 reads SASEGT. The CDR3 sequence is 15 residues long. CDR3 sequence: CASNRQGGYIDEQYV. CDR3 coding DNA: TGTGCCAGCAACCGACAGGGGGGGTACATTGACGAGCAGTACGTC.

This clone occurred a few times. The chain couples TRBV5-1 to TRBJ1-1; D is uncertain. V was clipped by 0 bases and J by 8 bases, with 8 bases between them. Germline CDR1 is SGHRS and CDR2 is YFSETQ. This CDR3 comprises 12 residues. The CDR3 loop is CASSLVGEEAFF. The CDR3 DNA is TGCGCCAGCAGCTTGGTAGGAGAAGAAGCTTTCTTT. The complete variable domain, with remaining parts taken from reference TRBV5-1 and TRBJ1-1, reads KAGVTQTPRYLIKTRGQQVTLSCSPISGHRSVSWYQQTPGQGLQFLFEYFSETQRNKGNFPGRFSGRQFSNSRSEMNVSTLELGDSALYLCASSLVGEEAFFGQGTRLTVV.

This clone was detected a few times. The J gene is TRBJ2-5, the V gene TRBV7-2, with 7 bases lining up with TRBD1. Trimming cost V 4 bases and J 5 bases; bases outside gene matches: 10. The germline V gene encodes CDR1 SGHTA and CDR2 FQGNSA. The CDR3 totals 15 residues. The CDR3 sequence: CASSSRQGVGETQYF. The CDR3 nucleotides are TGTGCCAGCAGCTCGAGACAGGGTGTCGGGGAGACCCAGTACTTC.

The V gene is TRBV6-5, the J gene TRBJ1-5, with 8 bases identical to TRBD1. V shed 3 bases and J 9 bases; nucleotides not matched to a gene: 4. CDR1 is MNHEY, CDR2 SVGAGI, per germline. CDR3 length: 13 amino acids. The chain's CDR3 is CASSYGQGLPQHF. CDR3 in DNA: TGTGCCAGCAGTTATGGACAGGGCCTGCCCCAGCATTTT.

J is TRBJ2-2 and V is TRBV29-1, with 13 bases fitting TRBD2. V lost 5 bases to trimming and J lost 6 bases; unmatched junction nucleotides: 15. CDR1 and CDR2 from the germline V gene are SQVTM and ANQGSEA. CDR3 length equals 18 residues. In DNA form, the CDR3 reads TGCAGCGTTCGGCGACTAGCGGGGGGCCCATGGATTCCCGGGGAGCTGTTTTTT. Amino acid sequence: CSVRRLAGGPWIPGELFF.

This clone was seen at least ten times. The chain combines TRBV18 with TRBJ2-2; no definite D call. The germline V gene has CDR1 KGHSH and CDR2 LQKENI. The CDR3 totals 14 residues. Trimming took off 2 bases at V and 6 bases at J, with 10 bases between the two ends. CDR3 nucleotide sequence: TGTGCCAGCTCACCAGAGTCCGGGTCCGGGGAGCTGTTTTTT. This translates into CASSPESGSGELFF.

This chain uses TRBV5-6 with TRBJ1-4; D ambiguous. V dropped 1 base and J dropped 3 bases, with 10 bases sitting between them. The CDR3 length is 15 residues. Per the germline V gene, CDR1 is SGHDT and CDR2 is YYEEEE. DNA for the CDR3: TGTGCCAGCAGCTTGACCCCTTCTCCTAATGAAAAACTGTTTTTT. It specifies CASSLTPSPNEKLFF.

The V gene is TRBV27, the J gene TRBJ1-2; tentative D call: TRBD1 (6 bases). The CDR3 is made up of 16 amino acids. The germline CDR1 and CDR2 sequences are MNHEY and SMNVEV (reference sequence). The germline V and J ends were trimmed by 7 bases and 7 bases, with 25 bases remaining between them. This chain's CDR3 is CASKPAGNRVDRGYTF. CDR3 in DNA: TGTGCCAGCAAACCGGCCGGCAACAGGGTAGATCGTGGCTACACCTTC.

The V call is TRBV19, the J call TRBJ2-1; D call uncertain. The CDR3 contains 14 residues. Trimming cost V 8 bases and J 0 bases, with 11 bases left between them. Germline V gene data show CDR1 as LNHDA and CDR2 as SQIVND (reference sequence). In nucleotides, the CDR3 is TGTGCCAGTGACGACGGTAGCTCCTACAATGAGCAGTTCTTC. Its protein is CASDDGSSYNEQFF.

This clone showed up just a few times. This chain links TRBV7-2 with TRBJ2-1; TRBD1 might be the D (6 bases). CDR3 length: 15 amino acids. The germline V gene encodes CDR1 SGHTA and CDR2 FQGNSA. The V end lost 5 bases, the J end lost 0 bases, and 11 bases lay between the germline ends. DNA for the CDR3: TGTGCCAGCAGCGAAATACAGGGCTCCTACAATGAGCAGTTCTTC. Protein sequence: CASSEIQGSYNEQFF.

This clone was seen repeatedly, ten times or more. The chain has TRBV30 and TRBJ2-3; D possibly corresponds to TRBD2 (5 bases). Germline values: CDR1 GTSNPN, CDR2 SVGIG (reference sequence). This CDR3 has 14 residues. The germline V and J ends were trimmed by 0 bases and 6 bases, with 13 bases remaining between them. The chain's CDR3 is CAWSVERSGDTQYF. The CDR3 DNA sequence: TGTGCCTGGAGTGTAGAGCGGAGTGGGGATACGCAGTATTTT.